This T cell receptor beta chain was found in a study of blood T cell repertoires in COVID-19 (dated by TCRdb to about 2020). In the study overall: Samples from collaborators originated in the United States, Italy and Spain and spanned both the acute and convalescent phases of COVID-19. The material from the prospective study consisted of cDNA or gDNA derived from T cells, B-cell-depleted T cells, or PBMCs. Subjects who had been exposed to COVID-19, were actively infected with it, or had recovered from it provided the deeply sampled blood TCRbeta repertoires that made up the dataset. The repertoires were released in a freely available public database intended as a resource for research on the immune response to SARS-CoV-2. The samples were drawn from the first 160 participants of the ongoing ImmuneRACE study and from 1,200 or so subjects provided by 6 global collaborators. A de-identified subject ID, COVID-19 status, age in years and sex were almost always included in the sample metadata. Where available, HLA class I and class II types were obtained from metadata supplied by the sample provider rather than from assay-based typing. What the study reported, not specific to this receptor: The amount of clinical and demographic metadata varied by source and participant and was provided uncurated.

Turning to this clone: It has no known antigen specificity. Base-call qualities are not available, and no considerably larger clone is one nucleotide away.

Cut back by 5 bases and 9 bases, the V and J ends lie 10 bases apart. In the germline V gene, CDR1 corresponds to KGHDR and CDR2 to SFDVKD. From cysteine to phenylalanine, the CDR3 is 11 amino acids long. The CDR3 DNA has 33 bases and is translated from base 1. In the prospective study, participants were 18 to 89 years old, resided in 25 or so geographic areas of the United States, and were enrolled through a virtual design. In the prospective study, cohorts were assigned on the basis of participant-reported clinical history obtained from a screening survey and a study questionnaire. ImmuneRACE Cohort 3 recovered participants were defined by two consecutive negative NP/OP PCR tests, healthcare professional clearance, or symptom resolution. Each participant in the prospective study had whole blood, serum and a nasopharyngeal or oropharyngeal swab collected by mobile phlebotomists. Over an approximately 2-month period, participants in the prospective study had the option of providing additional blood draws and questionnaires. Blood samples from the prospective study were shipped frozen or at room temperature prior to DNA extraction.

TCRbeta CDR3 regions were amplified from genomic DNA using the immunoSEQ Assay, a bias-controlled multiplex PCR. The source study handled its data this way. Within the assay, amplification of reference gene primers was used to estimate how many nucleated cells each sample contained. To quantify the absolute abundance of each unique TCRbeta CDR3 rearrangement, sequence reads were collapsed and filtered. Productive Simpson clonality was computed per sample as the square root of Simpson's diversity index over productive rearrangements. Not all clones reach the TCRdb copy of this immuneACCESS table, which keeps in-frame sequences only. Checked studies attribute under half of the gap to unresolved V genes and leave the rest unexplained. D and trimming were read from the DNA, whereas the V and J calls and clone size are those reported in that table. A total of fewer than 400,000 clones appear in this sample, around nine tenths of them only once. Roughly 5.3% of the sample is held by the ten biggest clonotypes.

The source of this sequence is a man between 60 and 75 years old who had recovered from COVID-19. Input material: PBMCs or T cells enriched from blood (not recorded which). The chain joins TRBV24-1 to TRBJ2-7; the best D guess is TRBD2, with 5 bases matching. The CDR3 protein: CATSAGAAQYF. Here is the DNA: TGTGCCACCAGTGCAGGAGCGGCGCAGTACTTC.